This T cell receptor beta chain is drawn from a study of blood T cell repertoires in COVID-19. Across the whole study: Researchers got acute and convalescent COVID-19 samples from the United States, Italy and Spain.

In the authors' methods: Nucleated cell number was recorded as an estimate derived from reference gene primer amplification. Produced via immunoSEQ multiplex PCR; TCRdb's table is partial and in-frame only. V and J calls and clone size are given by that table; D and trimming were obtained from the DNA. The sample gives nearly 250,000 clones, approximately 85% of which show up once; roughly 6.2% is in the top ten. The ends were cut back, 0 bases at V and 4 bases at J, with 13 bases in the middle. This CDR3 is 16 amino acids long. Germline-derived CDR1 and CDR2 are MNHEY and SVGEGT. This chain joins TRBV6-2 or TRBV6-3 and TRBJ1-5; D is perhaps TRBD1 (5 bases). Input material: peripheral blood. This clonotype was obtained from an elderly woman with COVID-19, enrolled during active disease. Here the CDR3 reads CASSYSKGQRNQPQHF. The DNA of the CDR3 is TGTGCCAGCAGTTACTCGAAGGGGCAGAGGAATCAGCCCCAGCATTTT.